This T cell receptor beta chain was documented in a study of blood T cell repertoires in COVID-19 (dated by TCRdb to the early 2020s). Background for the entire study: The collaborator samples originated in the United States, Italy and Spain and spanned the acute and convalescent phases of COVID-19. The prospective study material was composed of cDNA or gDNA derived from T cells, B-cell-depleted T cells, or PBMCs. Subjects who had been exposed to COVID-19, were actively infected with it, or had recovered from it provided the deeply sampled blood TCRbeta repertoires that made up the dataset. A freely available public database, intended as a resource for researchers studying the immune response to SARS-CoV-2, is where the repertoires were released. The samples were drawn from the first 160 participants of the ongoing ImmuneRACE study and from over 950 subjects provided by 6 global collaborators. Sample metadata almost always included a de-identified subject ID, COVID-19 status, age in years and sex. Where HLA class I and class II types were available, the types were taken from metadata supplied by the sample provider, not from assay-based typing. The investigation overall reported the following: How much clinical and demographic metadata was included differed by source and by participant, and the metadata was provided uncurated.

TCRbeta CDR3 regions were amplified from genomic DNA by means of the immunoSEQ Assay, a bias-controlled multiplex PCR. Under the source paper's analysis protocol: The number of nucleated cells in each sample was estimated by amplification of reference gene primers within the assay. Sequence reads were collapsed and filtered to measure the absolute abundance of every unique TCRbeta CDR3 rearrangement. For each sample, productive Simpson clonality was calculated by taking the square root of Simpson's diversity index across productive rearrangements. In TCRdb, the immuneACCESS table is reduced to in-frame sequences with V and J assigned. These tables do not hold every clone; where another copy was compared, an unresolved V gene accounts for under half, and the others remain unexplained. That table supplies the V and J calls and clone size; D and trimming were determined from the DNA. Counted in this sample were 110,000 to 150,000 clones; around nine tenths of them appeared once. About 10% of the sample is taken by the ten largest.

Collaborating institutions collected whole blood in K2EDTA tubes following their own protocols. For TCRbeta analysis, collaborators shipped samples as frozen whole blood, isolated PBMCs, or DNA extracted from either of those sample types. From the germline V gene (reference sequence), CDR1 is MNHEY and CDR2 is SMNVEV. The CDR3 starts with the cysteine, ends with the phenylalanine, and has 12 residues. Only CDR3 DNA remains: 36 bases, in frame from the first base. In regard to this clone: No cognate antigen has been identified for it. Germline is not matched at one junction end, which may reflect a read error.

The rearrangement combines TRBV27 with TRBJ1-1, with the D gene not clear enough to name. The sequence was obtained from a man aged 50 to 59 with active or convalescent COVID-19. Sequencing input: peripheral blood. The CDR3 amino acid sequence is: CASSTLPFAVSF. The nucleotide sequence is given as TGTGCCAGCAGTACGCTCCCCTTCGCAGTCTCTTTT.